The 7 T cell receptor beta chains given below trace back to one sample, sequenced in a study of OX40 agonist ivuxolimab in advanced cancers. Libraries came from the immunoSEQ multiplex PCR assay. Not all clones reach the TCRdb copy of this immuneACCESS table, which keeps in-frame sequences only. Checked studies attribute under half of the gap to unresolved V genes and leave the rest unexplained. The sample table lists more than 45,000 clones, 84% of them with a count of one. The top ten clones comprise about 4.5% of the sample. Sample: CD4+ or CD8+ T cells sorted from blood, taken in a trial of the OX40 agonist ivuxolimab. These receptors were taken from an adult with an advanced solid tumor such as melanoma, head and neck, liver or kidney cancer.

CDR3 coding DNA: TGTGCCACCAGCAGACCCGGGACTTCAGTCGAGCAGTACTTC. Protein sequence: CATSRPGTSVEQYF. The J gene is TRBJ2-7, the V gene TRBV15, with a tentative D call TRBD2 (6 bases). The CDR3 spans 14 residues. V was trimmed by 2 bases and J by 6 bases, leaving 14 bases between them. Germline CDR1 reads LNHNV; CDR2 reads YYDKDF (reference sequence).

The V and J genes are TRBV28 and TRBJ1-6; no clear D gene. The ends were cut back, 6 bases at V and 5 bases at J, with 8 bases in the middle. Germline CDR1 and CDR2: MDHEN and SYDVKM. The length of the CDR3 is 13 residues. The CDR3 here is CASRNGNNSPLHF. CDR3 nucleotide sequence: TGTGCCAGCAGGAATGGAAATAATTCACCCCTCCACTTT.

A remark on this clone: One end of the junction varies from germline; a read error may be responsible. The gene calls are TRBV7-7 and TRBJ2-3; D remains unclear. This CDR3 has 13 residues. Germline V lookup: CDR1 SSHAT, CDR2 FNYEAQ (reference sequence). CDR3 DNA sequence: TGTGCTAGCAGCTTGGACCGCACAGATACGCAGTATTTT. Residues: CASSLDRTDTQYF.

This clone was seen more than once but under ten times. The chain links TRBV7-3 to TRBJ1-6; TRBD1 agrees at 10 bases. V shed 3 bases, J shed 8 bases, and the junction held 4 bases outside the gene matches. Germline V CDR1 and CDR2: SGHTA, FQGTGA. The CDR3 is made up of 15 amino acids. Here the CDR3 DNA reads TGTGCCAGCAGCTTGACAGGGGGCGTTGATTCACCCCTCCACTTT. This translates into CASSLTGGVDSPLHF.

The J gene is TRBJ2-3, the V gene TRBV6-4; 10 nucleotides match TRBD2. Germline CDR1 is MRHNA and CDR2 is SNTAGT. The CDR3 runs 17 residues. The V and J ends lost 0 bases and 4 bases, in that order; junction bases with no gene match: 7. The CDR3 is CASSDSASGRGSDTQYF. The DNA of the CDR3 is TGTGCCAGCAGTGACTCAGCTAGCGGGAGAGGTTCAGATACGCAGTATTTT.

This clone was seen a handful of times. The V and J genes are TRBV6-1 and TRBJ2-7; 8 nucleotides agree with TRBD1. Trimming took 3 bases from V and 0 from J; bases not matched to a gene: 1. The CDR3 is made up of 14 amino acids. From germline, CDR1 is MNHNS and CDR2 SASEGT. DNA of the CDR3: TGTGCCAGCAGTGACACAGGGGGCTCCTACGAGCAGTACTTC. Amino acids: CASSDTGGSYEQYF.

The chain couples TRBV10-3 to TRBJ2-1; 8 positions match TRBD2. The CDR3 spans 16 residues. J lost 5 bases, V lost 8 bases, and 14 bases had no gene match. Germline lookup yields CDR1 ENHRY and CDR2 SYGVKD. The CDR3 nucleotides read TGTGCCATCTCGGCGGGGGGCGGCGGTTTGGACAATGAGCAGTTCTTC. This translates into CAISAGGGGLDNEQFF.